This record concerns one TCR beta chain sequence. This clone's antigen is unknown. The record has no base qualities; no much larger clone is one base away. These data belong to a study of CD8 T cells in Susac syndrome (dated by TCRdb to the late 2010s). About the full investigation: Whether CD8+ T cell activation and differentiation in Susac syndrome was antigen driven was tested using repertoire sequencing. Clonality of the CD8+ T cell repertoire was compared between more than 9 healthy donors, roughly 14 Susac syndrome patients and some 15 multiple sclerosis patients. Results the study describes overall, beyond this receptor: The number of individuals in the TCR sequencing and HLA analysis was acknowledged as relatively small.

CDR1 and CDR2 (MNHEY, SVGAGI) derive from the germline V gene. The CDR3, from cysteine to phenylalanine, totals 13 residues. Just the 39-base CDR3 DNA is kept, in frame starting at base 1. V loses 2 bases, J loses 4 bases, and the germline ends lie 5 bases apart. RNA was extracted with the RNeasy kit and roughly 0.5 to 1 ug was reverse transcribed using random hexamers. The immunoSEQ multiplex PCR assay, covering 54 Vbeta and 13 Jbeta segments, was used to amplify TCR beta CDR3 regions. PCR amplification bias was corrected using a synthetic template baseline for primer optimization and computational correction. The study's own analysis went as follows. Only productive sequences were kept, with reads annotated to V, D and J genes according to IMGT and analyzed in immunoSEQ Analyzer. Clonality was computed as one minus Shannon entropy normalized by log2 of the number of productive unique sequences. For each patient and control, public and private clones were evaluated among the 100 most prevalent clones. Clones were defined as Susac-specific if absent from the healthy and MS cohorts, from under 1,200 published viral clones and from other ImmuneACCESS disease sequences. Through fastp at Q25 and MiXCR, TCRdb rebuilt clones from the public reads, retaining in-frame beta chains. Every CDR3 protein is listed once, alongside the most common genes and DNA of its rows. TCRdb's processing, not the authors', yielded these V and J calls. This sample has 250,000 to 300,000 distinct CDR3 sequences in its table, and 65% to 90% of those were observed once. The ten largest account for 0.21% of the sample.

High-throughput TCR beta sequencing profiled peripheral blood CD8+ and CD4+ T cells from healthy donors, Susac syndrome patients and multiple sclerosis patients. The multiple sclerosis controls were treatment-naive patients whose relapsing-remitting disease, either stable or active, fulfilled the revised McDonald criteria. Bulk CD8+ and CD4+ T cells were purified magnetically by negative isolation, whereas CD8+ TEMRA cells were enriched by FACS. Blood was collected in EDTA tubes and processed within 24 hours, with PBMCs isolated through density gradient centrifugation. PBMCs intended for TCR sequencing were frozen in liquid nitrogen and were later thawed in a 37 degrees C water bath. A purity of at least 90% was achieved for sorted or isolated CD4+, CD8+ and CD8+ TEMRA cells.

The TCR originated in a human donor with multiple sclerosis. Recombination linked TRBV6-5 to TRBJ2-2; no D gene can be assigned with confidence. The sequenced sample was CD8+ T cells from PBMCs. The CDR3 is CASSYSLTGELFF. At the DNA level, the sequence is TGTGCCAGCAGTTACAGTCTCACCGGGGAGCTGTTTTTT.